One sample yielded the 29 T cell receptor beta chains listed below, sequenced in a study of T cells in Graves' hyperthyroidism and ophthalmopathy. Amplified TCR beta CDR3 regions came from RNA transcripts. The HTBI primer set served for first-round RT-PCR of the TCR CDR3. TCRdb fed the multiplex PCR reads into MiXCR, producing one record per CDR3 protein. This sample carries 300,000 to 450,000 distinct CDR3 sequences, 15% to 20% of them seen once, and the ten largest clones take about 16%. The sequenced material came from blood. The receptors shown here come from a woman aged 35 to 49 with Graves' ophthalmopathy.

This clonotype was counted many times. The V gene is TRBV5-1, the J gene TRBJ2-7, with D perhaps given as TRBD1 or TRBD2 (7 bases each). The ends were cut back, 4 bases at V and 5 bases at J, with 19 bases in the middle. The germline V gene has CDR1 SGHRS and CDR2 YFSETQ. The CDR3 is made up of 15 amino acids. The CDR3 is CASSPAGGVNDEQYF. In DNA form, the CDR3 reads TGCGCCAGCAGCCCGGCAGGGGGGGTTAATGACGAGCAGTACTTC.

With regard to this clonotype: A clone one base away is much larger, so this may be a read error. The chain uses TRBV28 and TRBJ1-3; no firm D call. Trimming shortened V by 2 bases and J by 8 bases, and 13 bases separated the two germline ends. This CDR3 has 14 residues. Germline CDR1 is MDHEN and CDR2 is SYDVKM. The CDR3 is CASSLRSLDYTIYF. The CDR3 DNA sequence: TGTGCCAGCAGTTTACGCTCCTTGGACTACACCATATATTTT.

Concerning this clonotype: The junction departs from germline at one end; a sequencing error may be responsible. CDR3 in DNA: TGCAGAGCTACCCTAGCGGGAGAGACGCAGTACTTC. Its protein is CRATLAGETQYF. The chain is built from TRBV20-1 and TRBJ2-5; 10 nucleotides agree with TRBD2. The CDR3 loop spans 12 amino acids. Germline CDR1 and CDR2: DFQATT and SNEGSKA (reference sequence).

This clonotype was counted many times. V is TRBV19 and J is TRBJ1-5; 7 bases align to TRBD1. CDR1 is LNHDA, CDR2 SQIVND, per germline (reference sequence). This CDR3 region has 14 residues. Trimming took 4 bases from V and 6 from J; bases not matched to a gene: 6. The CDR3 sequence is CASSRDRVSQPQHF. The CDR3 region has the DNA TGTGCCAGTAGTAGAGACAGGGTCAGTCAGCCCCAGCATTTT. Filled out from reference TRBV19 and TRBJ1-5, the complete variable domain reads DGGITQSPKYLFRKEGQNVTLSCEQNLNHDAMYWYRQDPGQGLRLIYYSQIVNDFQKGDIAEGYSVSREKKESFPLTVTSAQKNPTAFYLCASSRDRVSQPQHFGDGTRLSIL.

This clonotype was detected many times. The V call is TRBV5-6, the J call TRBJ1-2; D uncertain. Germline CDR1 SGHDT, CDR2 YYEEEE. This CDR3 is built from 12 residues. Between the trimmed V and J ends, which lost 4 bases and 10 bases, there was a span of 14 bases. In DNA form, the CDR3 reads TGTGCCAGCAGCCAGACCACAAGTTTCTACACCTTC. This translates into CASSQTTSFYTF.

This clonotype was recorded at least ten times. The chain couples TRBV18 to TRBJ2-5; D gene unclear. The CDR3 runs 13 residues. Trimming cost V 2 bases and J 5 bases, with 9 bases left between them. Germline V gene data show CDR1 as KGHSH and CDR2 as LQKENI. Here the CDR3 reads CASSPLVEETQYF. As DNA, the CDR3 is TGTGCCAGCTCACCATTGGTGGAGGAGACCCAGTACTTC.

This clonotype was picked up a small number of times. A much larger clone lies one base from this, so it may be a read error. The chain is built from TRBV7-2 and TRBJ1-1; D not certain. The CDR3 is made up of 13 amino acids. Germline loops: CDR1 SGHTA, CDR2 FQGNSA. The CDR3 reads CASSLNGNSEAFF. CDR3 nucleotides: TGTGCCAGCAGCTTAAACGGGAACTCTGAAGCTTTCTTT.

This sequence joins TRBV6-1 and TRBJ1-2; 9 bases fit TRBD1. This CDR3 contains 15 residues. The V gene end was trimmed by 4 bases and the J gene end by 4 bases; junction bases not matched to a gene: 7. Germline V gene data show CDR1 as MNHNS and CDR2 as SASEGT. This CDR3 is CASSGGTGWIYGYTF. The CDR3 DNA is TGTGCCAGCAGTGGGGGGACAGGGTGGATCTATGGCTACACCTTC.

This clonotype came up many times. The chain's CDR3 is CASSEIPGELFF. The CDR3 DNA sequence: TGTGCCAGCAGTGAGATCCCCGGGGAGCTGTTTTTT. The chain has TRBV2 and TRBJ2-2; no definite D call. V lost 3 bases to trimming and J lost 6 bases, with 5 bases between them. This CDR3 comprises 12 residues. Looked up from germline, CDR1 is SNHLY and CDR2 is FYNNEI.

This clonotype was counted once. Possible read error: a much larger clone is one base away. J is TRBJ2-7 and V is TRBV7-2; no firm D call. The germline V gene has CDR1 SGHTA and CDR2 FQGNSA. This CDR3 comprises 13 residues. CDR3 DNA sequence: TGTGCCAGCAGCTTACACGGAACCTACGAGCGGTACTTC. It translates to CASSLHGTYERYF.

V usage is TRBV11-1 and J usage is TRBJ1-3, with 7 bases lining up with TRBD1. Germline loops: CDR1 SGHAT, CDR2 FQDESV (reference sequence). The CDR3 has 15 residues. The junction had 11 bases not matched to a gene; V was cut back by 6 bases and J by 6 bases. The CDR3 DNA follows: TGTGCCAGCAGTTTGGACAGGAAGTCCGAAAACACCATATATTTT. This sequence encodes CASSLDRKSENTIYF.

Ten or more counts support this clonotype. The rearrangement uses TRBV10-3 and TRBJ2-7; possible D gene TRBD2, 6 bases. Germline CDR1 reads ENHRY; CDR2 reads SYGVKD. This CDR3 comprises 14 residues. Trimming left V 0 bases short and J 0 bases short, with 6 bases between. CDR3 nucleotide sequence: TGTGCCATCAGTGAGTCGCGGGGCTCCTACGAGCAGTACTTC. Its protein product is CAISESRGSYEQYF.

This clonotype was recorded many times. The chain couples TRBV5-6 to TRBJ1-2; D may be TRBD1 (6 bases). There are 17 residues in the CDR3. Germline-derived CDR1 and CDR2 are SGHDT and YYEEEE. V lost 2 bases, J lost 0 bases, and 17 bases lay in between. CDR3 DNA sequence: TGTGCCAGCAGCTTTAGAACAGGGAACGAAGCTAACTATGGCTACACCTTC. Translated, it gives CASSFRTGNEANYGYTF.

As regards this clonotype: This may be a read error: a much more frequent sequence differs by one nucleotide. The CDR3 spells CAISQDPVPGANVLTF. CDR3 DNA sequence: TGCGCCATCAGCCAAGATCCGGTCCCTGGGGCCAACGTCCTGACTTTC. The V call is TRBV4-1, the J call TRBJ2-6; D call uncertain. CDR1 is MGHRA and CDR2 is YSYEKL in the germline V gene. This CDR3 is built from 16 residues.

This clonotype came up many times. The chain has TRBV30 and TRBJ2-7, with a possible D match to TRBD1 (5 bases). CDR1 and CDR2 from the germline V gene are GTSNPN and SVGIG (reference sequence). The CDR3 extends over 12 amino acids. The ends were cut back, 2 bases at V and 4 bases at J, with 9 bases in the middle. The CDR3 nucleotides read TGTGCCTGGAGTTCGACAGATTACGAGCAGTACTTC. Translation gives CAWSSTDYEQYF.

This clonotype appeared many times. The V and J genes are TRBV19 and TRBJ1-5, with 8 bases lining up with TRBD1. J gave up 7 bases and V 2 bases, and 4 bases lay outside the gene matches. Per germline, CDR1 LNHDA and CDR2 SQIVND (reference sequence). CDR3 length: 14 residues. The CDR3 sequence is CASSISRGQQPQHF. The DNA for the CDR3 is TGTGCCAGTAGTATAAGCAGGGGGCAACAGCCCCAGCATTTT.

The chain recombines TRBV19 with TRBJ2-2, with TRBD1 matching 7 bases. The germline gives CDR1 LNHDA, CDR2 SQIVND (reference sequence). This CDR3 is 16 amino acids long. Losses at the gene ends were 1 base for V and 3 bases for J; bases not matched to a gene: 5. CDR3 sequence: CASSIGQGEDTGELFF. CDR3 DNA sequence: TGTGCCAGTAGTATAGGACAGGGAGAGGACACCGGGGAGCTGTTTTTT.

This clonotype was seen at least ten times. The chain employs TRBV6-5 and TRBJ2-2; 8 nucleotides line up with TRBD2. V gave up 2 bases and J gave up 6 bases; unmatched junction bases: 8. The CDR3 has 16 amino acids. The germline V gene encodes CDR1 MNHEY and CDR2 SVGAGI. For the CDR3, the DNA is TGTGCCAGCAGTTACACAGCGGGAGCGGCCCCCGGGGAGCTGTTTTTT. It yields the protein CASSYTAGAAPGELFF.

There are many counts of this clonotype. This rearrangement joins TRBV7-9 to TRBJ1-1, with 9 bases identical to TRBD1. CDR1 SEHNR and CDR2 FQNEAQ come from the germline V gene (reference sequence). Losses at the gene ends were 5 bases for V and 6 bases for J; bases not matched to a gene: 7. The CDR3 is made up of 14 amino acids. The CDR3 region has the DNA TGTGCCAGCAGCCCCCTACGACAGGGGGCTGAAGCTTTCTTT. Amino acid sequence: CASSPLRQGAEAFF.

V gene TRBV12-3 or TRBV12-4 combines with J gene TRBJ1-1; D gene unclear. The CDR3 sequence is 17 residues long. V shed 2 bases and J shed 4 bases, with 20 bases lying between them. CDR3 amino acids: CASSLSVGSPTATEAFF. CDR3 nucleotides: TGTGCCAGCAGTTTAAGTGTGGGCTCCCCGACGGCCACTGAAGCTTTCTTT.

This clonotype was counted at least ten times. The chain combines TRBV27 with TRBJ2-5, with a weak D call TRBD1 (6 bases). Germline V gene data show CDR1 as MNHEY and CDR2 as SMNVEV (reference sequence). Trimming cost V 0 bases and J 3 bases, with 8 bases left between them. The CDR3 is made up of 14 amino acids. CDR3 sequence: CASSLSGAEETQYF. The CDR3 DNA is TGTGCCAGCAGTTTATCGGGGGCCGAAGAGACCCAGTACTTC.

The CDR3 coding sequence is TGTGCCAGCAGCTTGGAGGGGCCTGGAAGCGGGAAAGAGACCCAGTACTTC. It translates to CASSLEGPGSGKETQYF. This chain uses TRBV7-6 with TRBJ2-5, with TRBD2 matching over 7 bases. With V trimmed by 3 bases and J by 3 bases, 13 bases remained unmatched. In germline, CDR1 is SGHVS, CDR2 FNYEAQ. CDR3 size: 17 residues.

The V gene is TRBV15, the J gene TRBJ2-7, with D unresolved. V lost 0 bases and J 0 bases, leaving 9 bases between the germline ends. The germline CDR1 and CDR2 sequences are LNHNV and YYDKDF (reference sequence). The CDR3 has 15 amino acids. CDR3 residues: CATSRDEGLSYEQYF. For the CDR3, the DNA is TGTGCCACCAGCAGAGACGAAGGCCTCTCCTACGAGCAGTACTTC.

This clonotype was recorded at least ten times. The chain uses TRBV5-8 and TRBJ2-7; TRBD1 agrees at 7 bases. The CDR3 is made up of 15 amino acids. Germline V gives CDR1 SGHTS, CDR2 YDEGEE. V lost 4 bases and J lost 3; bases outside the gene matches: 10. The chain's CDR3 is CASSGGQRGLYEQYF. The CDR3 DNA reads as TGTGCCAGCAGCGGGGGACAGAGGGGGCTCTACGAGCAGTACTTC.

This clonotype was detected ten times or more. The rearrangement links TRBV6-4 to TRBJ2-7; TRBD2 matches at 14 bases. V was clipped by 6 bases and J by 2 bases; unmatched bases: 9. Germline values: CDR1 MRHNA, CDR2 SNTAGT. The CDR3 sequence is 17 residues long. This CDR3 reads CASRGPGLAGVAYEQYF. As DNA, the CDR3 is TGTGCCAGCAGGGGCCCGGGACTAGCGGGAGTAGCCTACGAGCAGTACTTC.

This clonotype was picked up many times. The genes are TRBV3-1 and TRBJ1-1; 7 nucleotides match TRBD1. Germline V gives CDR1 LGHDT, CDR2 YNNKEL (reference sequence). The CDR3 has 14 residues. The V gene end was trimmed by 2 bases and the J gene end by 4 bases; junction bases not matched to a gene: 4. CDR3 sequence reads: CASSQQGGGTEAFF. The CDR3 DNA reads TGTGCCAGCAGCCAACAGGGGGGAGGCACTGAAGCTTTCTTT.

The J gene is TRBJ2-2, the V gene TRBV5-1; D uncertain. Germline loops: CDR1 SGHRS, CDR2 YFSETQ. V was pared by 2 bases and J by 4 bases, with 9 bases between. The CDR3 extends over 14 amino acids. The CDR3 coding sequence is TGCGCCAGCAGCTTTAGTTGGATCACCGGGGAGCTGTTTTTT. Protein sequence: CASSFSWITGELFF.

This clonotype was observed many times. V usage is TRBV20-1 and J usage is TRBJ1-3; tentative D call: TRBD1 (6 bases). The germline V gene has CDR1 DFQATT and CDR2 SNEGSKA (reference sequence). V lost 6 bases and J lost 0, with 18 bases in between. This CDR3 contains 16 residues. CDR3 nucleotide sequence: TGCAGTGCACAAAACAGGGACACCTCCTCTGGAAACACCATATATTTT. This gives the protein CSAQNRDTSSGNTIYF.

This clonotype was recorded many times. CDR3 bases: TGTGCCAGCAGTCCCCCCCCCCCGACACTAGCGGGAGGTTTCGACGAGCAGTACTTC. Residues: CASSPPPPTLAGGFDEQYF. V and J are TRBV28 and TRBJ2-7, with 12 bases fitting TRBD2. CDR1 is MDHEN, CDR2 SYDVKM, per germline. Trimming cost V 5 bases and J 5 bases; bases outside gene matches: 19. This CDR3 is built from 19 residues.